This is a list of T cell receptor beta chains from one sample in a study of blood T cell repertoires in COVID-19. The repertoire was sequenced with immunoSEQ multiplex PCR; TCRdb's copy has only in-frame clones and lacks some. The data show about 150,000 clones, roughly 90% seen once. Sequences were obtained from PBMCs or T cells enriched from blood (not recorded which). The receptors shown here come from a man over 45 who had recovered from COVID-19. Each CDR3 is given with its conserved first and last residue. D genes are given only for firm matches. Size tells how often a clone was seen (once, few, many) or the class of an expanded clone, and some rows leave it out.

clone_size	v_call	j_call	d_call	cdr3_nt	cdr3_aa
.	TRBV30	TRBJ1-3	.	TGTGCCTGGAGTGTAGGGGCCATCCGCTCTAGAGGAAACACCATATATTTT	CAWSVGAIRSRGNTIYF
.	TRBV24-1	TRBJ2-1	TRBD1	TGTGCCACCAGTGATTTGGTTGGAGGACAGGGGTCCCATGAGCAGTTCTTC	CATSDLVGGQGSHEQFF
once	TRBV19	TRBJ1-2	.	TGTGCCAGCCTCAGTGGGGCAGGCCGCTATGGCTACACCTTC	CASLSGAGRYGYTF
.	TRBV9	TRBJ2-1	TRBD2	TGTGCCAGCAGCGTCCGGAATAGCGGGGGGCGGAATGAGCAGTTCTTC	CASSVRNSGGRNEQFF
.	TRBV5-4	TRBJ2-5	.	TGTGCCAGCAGCTTGGCAGCCAGGGCCCAAGAGACCCAGTACTTC	CASSLAARAQETQYF
.	TRBV2	TRBJ1-2	TRBD1	TGTGCCAGCAGTGAAACCAGGGGGATTGATGGCTACACCTTC	CASSETRGIDGYTF
few	TRBV7-3	TRBJ2-7	TRBD1	TGTGCCAGCAGCTCCGACAGGGGCTACGAGCAGTACTTC	CASSSDRGYEQYF
few	TRBV10-3	TRBJ2-1	TRBD2	TGTGCCATCAGTGCCTCTAGCGGGGGGGTTTCGGATGAGCAGTTCTTC	CAISASSGGVSDEQFF
.	TRBV11-1	TRBJ1-4	.	TGTGCCAGCAGCGGGCCGACGGGGGCTAATGAAAAACTGTTTTTT	CASSGPTGANEKLFF
.	TRBV5-1	TRBJ1-1	.	TGCGCCAGCAGCTTGGCCGGGAACACTGAAGCTTTCTTT	CASSLAGNTEAFF
.	TRBV27	TRBJ2-6	.	TGTGCCAGCAGCGCTAACTCTGGGGCCAACGTCCTGACTTTC	CASSANSGANVLTF
once	TRBV5-1	TRBJ1-1	TRBD1	TGCGCCAGCAGCTTGGGGACAGGGAACACTGAAGCTTTCTTT	CASSLGTGNTEAFF
.	TRBV4-2	TRBJ1-2	TRBD1	TGTGCCAGCAGCCAACCCCAACCCGGGACAGGGCCGGGAATTGGAGGCTACACCTTC	CASSQPQPGTGPGIGGYTF
.	TRBV19	TRBJ1-3	.	TGTGCCAGTAGTGTTCAAGGAAACACCATATATTTT	CASSVQGNTIYF
.	TRBV5-1	TRBJ2-1	.	TGCGCCAGCAGCTTGGTAGTTGATGAGCAGTTCTTC	CASSLVVDEQFF
.	TRBV9	TRBJ1-1	TRBD1	TGTGCCAGCAGCGGTCCCGGGACAGGGGGCGCGGGGATGGCAACGAACACTGAAGCTTTCTTT	CASSGPGTGGAGMATNTEAFF
.	TRBV6-6	TRBJ1-3	.	TGTGCCAGCAGTGTGGGGGGAGCTGGAAACACCATATATTTT	CASSVGGAGNTIYF
.	TRBV28	TRBJ2-3	.	TGTGCCATTGCGGACAGAACAGATACGCAGTATTTT	CAIADRTDTQYF
.	TRBV6-5	TRBJ1-2	.	TGTGCCAGCTTTAGACAGGTGGATGGCTACACCTTC	CASFRQVDGYTF
.	TRBV7-9	TRBJ1-2	.	TGTGCCAGCAGCTTTGACATTTATGGCTACACCTTC	CASSFDIYGYTF
.	TRBV10-3	TRBJ2-7	.	TGTGCCATCAGTGTAGGGGGGGCAGAGCAGTACTTC	CAISVGGAEQYF
.	TRBV7-2	TRBJ1-1	.	TGTGCCAGCAGGGATAGAGGTACCGCGGTGAACACTGAAGCTTTCTTT	CASRDRGTAVNTEAFF
few	TRBV9	TRBJ2-1	TRBD2	TGTGCCAGCAGCCAATTCCGGTCTAGCGGGAGGGGGAATGAGCAGTTCTTC	CASSQFRSSGRGNEQFF
.	TRBV7-9	TRBJ2-5	.	TGTGCCAGCAGTATAGACGACAGAGAGACCCAGTACTTC	CASSIDDRETQYF
.	TRBV25-1	TRBJ1-5	.	TGTGCCAGCAGTGGGGAGGCCAATCAGCCCCAGCATTTT	CASSGEANQPQHF
.	TRBV5-1	TRBJ2-1	TRBD2	TGCGCCAGCAGCTTAGCGGGGGATTCCTACAATGAGCAGTTCTTC	CASSLAGDSYNEQFF
once	TRBV27	TRBJ2-3	TRBD2	TGTGCCAGCAGTTTATCGCGAGGACTAGCGGGGGGGAAAGATACGCAGTATTTT	CASSLSRGLAGGKDTQYF
.	TRBV7-2	TRBJ1-4	.	TGTGCCAGCAGCTTAAACACAGCCTCTAATGAAAAACTGTTTTTT	CASSLNTASNEKLFF
.	TRBV16	TRBJ1-4	.	TGTGCCAGCAGCCAATCTGGCCGGGATGAAAAACTGTTTTTT	CASSQSGRDEKLFF
.	TRBV14	TRBJ1-1	.	TGTGCCAGCAGCACCTTAGGTAGCCATGTACAGGGCCCCACGGGGGGAACTGAAGCTTTCTTT	CASSTLGSHVQGPTGGTEAFF
.	TRBV6-5	TRBJ1-2	.	TGTGCCAGCACTCGGACAGAGAGGGACTATGGCTACACCTTC	CASTRTERDYGYTF
.	TRBV7-2	TRBJ2-3	TRBD2	TGTGCCAGCAGCACACGTCCGGGGACTAAAAGCACAGATACGCAGTATTTT	CASSTRPGTKSTDTQYF
.	TRBV7-2	TRBJ1-6	TRBD1	TGTGCCAGCAGTCAATTAGGACAGGGGGCATCACCCCTCCACTTT	CASSQLGQGASPLHF
few	TRBV5-6	TRBJ1-2	TRBD1	TGTGCCAGCAGCCCCGGGACAGAGATTAACTATGGCTACACCTTC	CASSPGTEINYGYTF
once	TRBV19	TRBJ2-2	TRBD2	TGTGCCAGTAGTCCCACTAGCGGGAGGAGGGCGAACACCGGGGAGCTGTTTTTT	CASSPTSGRRANTGELFF
.	TRBV27	TRBJ1-5	TRBD1	TGTGCCAGCAGTTTAAAGGGGACAGGGGGTCAGCCCCAGCATTTT	CASSLKGTGGQPQHF
.	TRBV18	TRBJ1-4	.	TGTGCCAGCTCACGACCCGCGACAGGCACTAATGAAAAACTGTTTTTT	CASSRPATGTNEKLFF
.	TRBV19	TRBJ1-6	TRBD1	TGTGCCAGTAGCCCGGACAGGGTATTCCTTGTCTCACCCCTCCACTTT	CASSPDRVFLVSPLHF
.	TRBV6-5	TRBJ1-3	.	TGTGCCAGCAGCTCTTACAGGGCTGGAAACACCATATATTTT	CASSSYRAGNTIYF
.	TRBV28	TRBJ1-6	.	TGTGCCAGCAGTTCCACTCTCTATAATTCACCCCTCCACTTT	CASSSTLYNSPLHF
.	TRBV5-1	TRBJ2-3	.	TGCGCCAGCAGCTCAACCCGGGGGACAGATACGCAGTATTTT	CASSSTRGTDTQYF
.	TRBV9	TRBJ1-2	TRBD1	TGTGCCAGCAGCGCCCAATACACCGGGACAGCGGCTGGGGGCTACACCTTC	CASSAQYTGTAAGGYTF
.	TRBV27	TRBJ2-5	TRBD1	TGTGCCAGCAGTATACTACCGGGACAGGGGTCACAAGTGACCCAGTACTTC	CASSILPGQGSQVTQYF
once	TRBV27	TRBJ1-2	.	TGTGCCAGCAGTTTTATCCCCGCGCAGGCCTCATATGGCTACACCTTC	CASSFIPAQASYGYTF
once	TRBV15	TRBJ1-4	TRBD1	TGTGCCACCAGCAGAGGCACAGGGGCGGGTGAAAAACTGTTTTTT	CATSRGTGAGEKLFF
.	TRBV7-2	TRBJ2-6	.	TGTGCCAGCACCCTAAGAGGCTCTGGGGCCAACGTCCTGACTTTC	CASTLRGSGANVLTF
.	TRBV2	TRBJ2-2	TRBD1	TGTGCCACCAAACAGGGGGCGACCACCGGGGAGCTGTTTTTT	CATKQGATTGELFF
.	TRBV24-1	TRBJ2-1	TRBD1	TGTGCCACCAGTGATTCACAGGGGATCGATGAGCAGTTCTTC	CATSDSQGIDEQFF
.	TRBV7-2	TRBJ1-1	TRBD1	TGTGCCAGCAGCAGGGACAGCAACACTGAAGCTTTCTTT	CASSRDSNTEAFF
.	TRBV6-6	TRBJ1-5	.	TGTGCCAGCAGTTACTCGAGAGGGCAGCCCCAGCATTTT	CASSYSRGQPQHF
.	TRBV5-5	TRBJ1-1	.	TGTGCCAGCAGCTTGGAGGCACGGGACACTGAAGCTTTCTTT	CASSLEARDTEAFF